Listed here are 8 T cell receptor beta chains from one sample, sequenced in a study of blood T cell repertoires in COVID-19. Clones were sequenced by immunoSEQ multiplex PCR, and TCRdb holds only the in-frame ones, with some missing. This table holds roughly 77,000 clones, roughly four fifths found once. Specimen: peripheral blood. All receptors come from a man aged 55 to 70 with COVID-19, enrolled during active disease.

This rearrangement joins TRBV6-5 to TRBJ1-2; no definite D call. V lost 9 bases and J lost 2, with 13 bases in between. This CDR3 contains 13 residues. The germline CDR1 and CDR2 sequences are MNHEY and SVGAGI. The CDR3 DNA sequence: TGTGCCAGTTATGACTCTAGCAACTATGGCTACACCTTC. Translating gives CASYDSSNYGYTF.

This chain uses TRBV5-1 with TRBJ2-7; TRBD1 aligns across 9 bases. The germline V gene has CDR1 SGHRS and CDR2 YFSETQ. V lost 2 bases and J lost 4; bases outside the gene matches: 7. The CDR3 has 15 amino acids. The CDR3 DNA is TGCGCCAGCAGCTTATCCACCGGGACAGGGTACGAGCAGTACTTC. It codes for CASSLSTGTGYEQYF.

J is TRBJ2-1 and V is TRBV3-1 (or the pseudogene TRBV3-2); tentative D call: TRBD2 (7 bases). CDR3 length: 17 amino acids. Trimming stripped 3 bases from V and 6 bases from J, with 21 bases between. The germline V gene has CDR1 LGHDT and CDR2 YNNKEL (reference sequence). The CDR3: CASSQVGGGRGPNEQFF. The DNA of the CDR3 is TGTGCCAGCAGCCAGGTGGGGGGGGGCCGAGGCCCCAATGAGCAGTTCTTC.

The chain links TRBV11-2 to TRBJ1-2; 8 bases agree with TRBD1. The CDR3 is 17 amino acids. The germline V gene encodes CDR1 SGHAT and CDR2 FQNNGV. Trimming at V came to 1 base and at J to 3 bases, leaving 10 bases not matched to a gene. CDR3 in amino acids: CASSLVFYRGVDYGYTF. CDR3 nucleotides: TGTGCCAGCAGCTTAGTCTTCTACAGGGGGGTAGACTATGGCTACACCTTC.

On this clone itself: This CDR3 is also generated by other DNA sequences in the sample. The rearrangement joins TRBV19 to TRBJ2-7, with 9 nucleotides matching TRBD1. The CDR3 sequence is 13 residues long. The germline V gene has CDR1 LNHDA and CDR2 SQIVND (reference sequence). J was trimmed by 4 bases and V by 5 bases; bases with no gene match: 3. The CDR3 sequence: CASSRDRAYEQYF. Here the CDR3 DNA reads TGTGCCAGTAGTCGGGACAGGGCATACGAGCAGTACTTC.

The gene calls are TRBV24-1 and TRBJ1-3; D possibly corresponds to TRBD1 (5 bases). Germline CDR1 is KGHDR and CDR2 is SFDVKD. This CDR3 has 15 amino acids. Trimming stripped 3 bases from V and 3 bases from J, with 11 bases between. The CDR3 DNA is TGTGCCACCAGTGATCCTAGGGGAAGTGGAAACACCATATATTTT. This codes for CATSDPRGSGNTIYF.

This chain uses TRBV7-2 with TRBJ2-2; D is perhaps TRBD2 (6 bases). Germline CDR1 reads SGHTA; CDR2 reads FQGNSA. The CDR3 runs to 16 residues. V lost 5 bases and J 4 bases, leaving 17 bases between the germline ends. CDR3 amino acids: CASSLRDGWATGELFF. The DNA for the CDR3 is TGTGCCAGCAGCCTGCGGGACGGCTGGGCCACCGGGGAGCTGTTTTTT.

The gene calls are TRBV11-2 and TRBJ2-5; 7 nucleotides match TRBD2. The CDR3 totals 16 residues. Germline assignment: CDR1 SGHAT and CDR2 FQNNGV. J gave up 5 bases and V 5 bases, and 14 bases lay outside the gene matches. The CDR3 spells CASSAREAGPLETQYF. The CDR3 DNA sequence: TGTGCCAGCAGCGCCCGGGAAGCGGGGCCACTGGAGACCCAGTACTTC.